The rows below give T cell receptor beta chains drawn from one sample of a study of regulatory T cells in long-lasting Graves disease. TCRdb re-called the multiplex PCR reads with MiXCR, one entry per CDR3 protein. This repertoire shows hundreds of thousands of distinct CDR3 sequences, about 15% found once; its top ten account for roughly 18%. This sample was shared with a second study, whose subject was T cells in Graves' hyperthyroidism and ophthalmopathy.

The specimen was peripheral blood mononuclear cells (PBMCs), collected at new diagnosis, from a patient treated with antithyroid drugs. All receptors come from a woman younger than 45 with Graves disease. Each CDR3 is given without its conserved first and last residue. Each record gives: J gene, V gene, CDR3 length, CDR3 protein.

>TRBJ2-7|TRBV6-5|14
ASSSRTTLGSNEQY
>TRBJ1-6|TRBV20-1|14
SARDRDSSYNSPLH
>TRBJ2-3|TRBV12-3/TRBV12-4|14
ASSFGGGPRTDTQY
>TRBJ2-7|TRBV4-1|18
ASSQELGRTSGRALYEQY
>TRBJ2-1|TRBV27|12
ASRPAGGANEQF
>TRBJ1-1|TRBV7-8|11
ASSITGNTEAF
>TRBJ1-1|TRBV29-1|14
IGQGDSDRMNTEAF
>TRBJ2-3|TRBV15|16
ATSREGTSSSPLDTQY
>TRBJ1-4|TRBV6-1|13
ASKGQGARGEKLF
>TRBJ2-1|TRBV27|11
ASISAGDNEQF
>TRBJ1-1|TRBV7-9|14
ASSPFGGQTNTEAF
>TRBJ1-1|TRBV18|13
ASSLPDRAGAKAF
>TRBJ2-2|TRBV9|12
ASGQESRRGELF
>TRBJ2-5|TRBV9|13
ASSPGAGGVETQY
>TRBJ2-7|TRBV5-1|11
ASSWGEAYEQY
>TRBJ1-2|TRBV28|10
AGSFAPYGYT
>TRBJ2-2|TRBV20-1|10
SASENTGELF
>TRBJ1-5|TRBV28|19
ASSNQRQETVWRGFNQPQH